This T cell receptor beta chain was documented in a study of cytomegalovirus exposure and HLA in healthy donors. Whole-study findings and limits: In a later analysis, a genetic analysis reported fewer productive-TCR N-insertions in an Asian-associated ancestry cluster than the cohort average.

13 Jbeta primers and 60 Vbeta primers were used for the PCR. Assay used: immunoSEQ multiplex PCR; TCRdb lists only in-frame clones, some missing. This sample has fewer than 150,000 clones; around 77% occur once, and the top ten carry about 2.2%. As concerns this clone: Its antigen is as yet unknown. A much larger clone differs from this one at a single base, so this may be a read error.

The germline CDR1 and CDR2 sequences are LGHNA and YNFKEQ. The CDR3 has 16 amino acids. Trimming cost V 0 bases and J 0 bases, with 6 bases left between them. The chain joins TRBV4-2 to TRBJ2-6; D is perhaps TRBD1 (5 bases). The receptor was isolated from a man aged 30 to 39 in good health and CMV-seronegative. The sequenced sample consisted of PBMCs. DNA of the CDR3: TGTGCCAGCAGCCAAGATCAGGGCTCTGGGGCCAACGTCCTGACTTTC. This sequence encodes CASSQDQGSGANVLTF.